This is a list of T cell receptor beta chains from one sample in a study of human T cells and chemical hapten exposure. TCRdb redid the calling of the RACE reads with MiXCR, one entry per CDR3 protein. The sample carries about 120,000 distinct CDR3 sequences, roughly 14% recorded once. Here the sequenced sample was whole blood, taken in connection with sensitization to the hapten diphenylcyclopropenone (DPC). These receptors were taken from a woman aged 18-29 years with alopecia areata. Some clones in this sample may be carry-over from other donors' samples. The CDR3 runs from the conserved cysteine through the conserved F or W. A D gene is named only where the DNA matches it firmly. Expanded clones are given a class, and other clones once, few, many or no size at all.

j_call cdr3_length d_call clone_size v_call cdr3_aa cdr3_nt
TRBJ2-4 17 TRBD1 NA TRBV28 CASKRFGGQGAQSIQYF TGTGCCAGCAAACGGTTCGGGGGACAGGGGGCGCAAAGCATTCAGTACTTC
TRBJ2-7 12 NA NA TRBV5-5 CASSDFQGEQYF TGTGCCAGCAGCGATTTTCAGGGCGAGCAGTACTTC
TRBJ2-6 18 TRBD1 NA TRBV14 CASSQVRTGGFGANVLTF TGTGCCAGCAGCCAAGTCCGCACAGGGGGCTTTGGGGCCAACGTCCTGACTTTC
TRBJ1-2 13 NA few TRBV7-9 CASTSGQNYGYTF TGTGCCAGCACCTCCGGACAGAACTATGGCTACACCTTC
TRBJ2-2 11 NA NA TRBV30 CAWSPGGELFF TGTGCCTGGAGTCCCGGCGGGGAGCTGTTTTTT
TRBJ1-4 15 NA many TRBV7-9 CASSLGGSLGEKLFF TGTGCCAGCAGCTTAGGTGGATCCCTAGGGGAAAAACTGTTTTTT
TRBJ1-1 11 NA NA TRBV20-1 CSARRLAEAFF TGCAGTGCTAGAAGGTTAGCTGAAGCTTTCTTT
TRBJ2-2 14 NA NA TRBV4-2 CASSQDSETGELFF TGTGCCAGCAGCCAAGATAGCGAAACCGGGGAGCTGTTTTTT
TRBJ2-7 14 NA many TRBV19 CASSISWGLGEQYF TGTGCCAGTAGTATTTCCTGGGGGCTAGGCGAGCAGTACTTC
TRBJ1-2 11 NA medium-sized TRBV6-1 CASSRNYGYTF TGTGCCAGCAGTAGGAACTATGGCTACACCTTC
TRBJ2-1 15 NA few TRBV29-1 CSVGEGVSSYNEQFF TGCAGCGTTGGAGAAGGCGTGAGCTCCTACAATGAGCAGTTCTTC
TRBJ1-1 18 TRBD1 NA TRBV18 CASSPRSGTGLLHTEAFF TGTGCCAGCTCACCACGGTCCGGGACAGGGCTACTTCACACTGAAGCTTTCTTT
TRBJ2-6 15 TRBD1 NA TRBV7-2 CASRPRGTGANVLTF TGTGCCAGCAGACCCAGGGGGACTGGGGCCAACGTCCTGACTTTC
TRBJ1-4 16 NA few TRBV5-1 CASSSGLSGLNEKLFF TGCGCCAGCAGCTCGGGGTTATCAGGACTTAATGAAAAACTGTTTTTT
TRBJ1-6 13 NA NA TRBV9 CASSAGGNSPLHF TGTGCCAGCAGCGCAGGAGGGAATTCACCCCTCCACTTT
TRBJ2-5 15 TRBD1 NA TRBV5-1 CASSPATGPQETQYF TGCGCCAGCAGCCCGGCGACAGGGCCCCAAGAGACCCAGTACTTC
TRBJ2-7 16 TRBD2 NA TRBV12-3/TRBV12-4 CASSNIAGEVSYEQYF TGTGCCAGCAGTAACATAGCGGGGGAGGTCTCCTACGAGCAGTACTTC
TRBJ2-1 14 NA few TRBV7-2 CASSSEVGTNEQFF TGTGCCAGCAGCTCTGAGGTTGGGACCAATGAGCAGTTCTTC
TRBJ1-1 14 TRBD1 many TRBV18 CASSPGRGRTEAFF TGTGCCAGCTCACCCGGCAGGGGGAGAACTGAAGCTTTCTTT
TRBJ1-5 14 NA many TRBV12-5 CASGIQVTHQPQHF TGTGCTAGTGGAATACAGGTAACCCATCAGCCCCAGCATTTT
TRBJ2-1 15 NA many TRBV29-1 CSVVVGQRLYNEQFF TGCAGCGTTGTCGTAGGACAACGTCTTTACAATGAGCAGTTCTTC
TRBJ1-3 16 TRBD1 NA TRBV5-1 CASKDHGTGVKNTIYF TGCGCCAGCAAGGATCATGGGACAGGGGTAAAAAACACCATATATTTT
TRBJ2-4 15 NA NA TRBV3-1 CASSQVLDTKNIQYF TGTGCCAGCAGCCAAGTCCTAGATACCAAAAACATTCAGTACTTC
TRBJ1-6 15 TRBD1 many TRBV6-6 CASSIDREVNSPLHF TGTGCCAGCAGTATCGACAGGGAAGTCAATTCACCCCTCCACTTT
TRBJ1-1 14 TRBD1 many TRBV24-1 CATSEAGGNTEAFF TGTGCCACCAGTGAGGCAGGGGGGAACACTGAAGCTTTCTTT
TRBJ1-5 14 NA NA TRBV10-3 CAISDIYSNQPQHF TGTGCCATCAGTGACATATATAGCAATCAGCCCCAGCATTTT
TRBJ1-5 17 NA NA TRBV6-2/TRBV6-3 CASSRISPGTYNQPQHF TGTGCCAGCAGTCGAATCTCACCCGGGACCTATAATCAGCCCCAGCATTTT
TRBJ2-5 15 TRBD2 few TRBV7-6 CASSETTSGTETQYF TGTGCCAGCAGCGAAACGACTAGCGGGACAGAGACCCAGTACTTC
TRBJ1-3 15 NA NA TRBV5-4 CASSVGSGSGNTIYF TGTGCCAGCAGCGTGGGGTCGGGCTCTGGAAACACCATATATTTT
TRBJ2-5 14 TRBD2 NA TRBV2 CASSVTSGRETQYF TGTGCCAGCAGTGTGACTAGCGGACGGGAGACCCAGTACTTC
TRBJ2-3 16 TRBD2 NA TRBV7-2 CASSKTSGGAGDTQYF TGTGCCAGCAGCAAGACTAGCGGGGGGGCCGGTGATACGCAGTATTTT
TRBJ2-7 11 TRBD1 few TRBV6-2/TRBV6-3 CASSSPGQGVF TGTGCCAGCAGCTCACCGGGACAGGGAGTCTTC
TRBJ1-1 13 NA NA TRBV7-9 CASSLMGNTEAFF TGTGCCAGCAGCTTAATGGGGAATACTGAAGCTTTCTTT
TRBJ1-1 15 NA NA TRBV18 CASFGRGGINTEAFF TGTGCCAGCTTTGGCCGGGGCGGGATTAACACTGAAGCTTTCTTT
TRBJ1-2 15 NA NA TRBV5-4 CASSSLEGGNYGYTF TGTGCCAGCAGCTCACTCGAGGGAGGTAACTATGGCTACACCTTC
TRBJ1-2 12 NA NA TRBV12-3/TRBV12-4 CASSSGSYGYTF TGTGCCAGCAGTTCAGGGAGTTATGGCTACACCTTC
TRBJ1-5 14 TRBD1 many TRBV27 CASSMGQRGQPQHF TGTGCCAGCAGTATGGGACAGAGGGGTCAGCCCCAGCATTTT
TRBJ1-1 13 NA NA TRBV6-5 CASGTRMNTEAFF TGTGCCAGCGGGACCCGGATGAACACTGAAGCTTTCTTT
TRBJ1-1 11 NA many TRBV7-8 CASSLSTEAFF TGTGCCAGCAGCTTAAGTACTGAAGCTTTCTTT
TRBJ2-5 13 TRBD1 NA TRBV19 CASRDRGQETQYF TGTGCCAGTAGGGACAGGGGCCAAGAGACCCAGTACTTC
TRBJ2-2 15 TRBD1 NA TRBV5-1 CASRRTGINTGELFF TGCGCCAGCAGGCGGACAGGGATCAACACCGGGGAGCTGTTTTTT
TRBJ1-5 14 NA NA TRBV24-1 CATSDRRWGQPQHF TGTGCCACCAGTGACCGTCGGTGGGGTCAGCCCCAGCATTTT
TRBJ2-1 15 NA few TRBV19 CASSMGASSYNEQFF TGTGCCAGTAGTATGGGCGCCAGCTCCTACAATGAGCAGTTCTTC
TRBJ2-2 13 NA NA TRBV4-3 CASSQAFGRKLFF TGCGCCAGCAGCCAAGCTTTCGGTAGGAAGCTGTTTTTT
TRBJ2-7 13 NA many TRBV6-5 CASSYNPSYEQYF TGTGCCAGCAGTTACAATCCATCCTACGAGCAGTACTTC
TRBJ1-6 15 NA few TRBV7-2 CASSLVQGSGSPLHF TGTGCCAGCAGCTTAGTCCAGGGATCCGGGTCACCCCTCCACTTT
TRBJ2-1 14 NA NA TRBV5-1 CASSSDPSYNEQFF TGCGCCAGCAGCTCAGATCCTTCTTACAATGAGCAGTTCTTC
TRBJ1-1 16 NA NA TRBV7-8 CASSSRRQERGPEAFF TGTGCCAGCAGCTCACGTCGACAGGAGCGTGGGCCTGAAGCTTTCTTT
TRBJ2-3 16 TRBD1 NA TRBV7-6 CASSLGQGYSTDTQYF TGTGCCAGCAGCTTAGGACAGGGTTATAGCACAGATACGCAGTATTTT
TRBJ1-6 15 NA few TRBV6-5 CASSFHGEADSPLHF TGTGCCAGCAGTTTCCACGGGGAGGCAGATTCACCCCTCCACTTT
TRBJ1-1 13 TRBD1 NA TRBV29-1 CSVGQGGDTEAFF TGCAGCGTGGGACAGGGAGGGGACACTGAAGCTTTCTTT
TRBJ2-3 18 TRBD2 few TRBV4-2 CASSQEPLAGGVTDTQYF TGTGCCAGCAGCCAAGAACCCCTAGCGGGGGGCGTCACAGATACGCAGTATTTT
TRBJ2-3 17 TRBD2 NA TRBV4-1 CGSSQDELADPTDTQYF TGCGGCAGCAGCCAGGATGAACTAGCGGACCCCACAGATACGCAGTATTTT
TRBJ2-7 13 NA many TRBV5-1 CASQGKSTYEQYF TGCGCCAGCCAGGGTAAGAGCACCTACGAGCAGTACTTC
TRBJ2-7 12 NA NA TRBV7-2 CASSSGLREQYF TGTGCCAGCAGCTCGGGACTGCGCGAGCAGTACTTC
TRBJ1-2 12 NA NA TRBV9 CASSAILHGYTF TGTGCCAGCAGCGCCATCCTCCATGGCTACACCTTC
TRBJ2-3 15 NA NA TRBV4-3 CASSERARMTDTQYF TGCGCCAGCAGCGAGAGGGCGCGGATGACAGATACGCAGTATTTT